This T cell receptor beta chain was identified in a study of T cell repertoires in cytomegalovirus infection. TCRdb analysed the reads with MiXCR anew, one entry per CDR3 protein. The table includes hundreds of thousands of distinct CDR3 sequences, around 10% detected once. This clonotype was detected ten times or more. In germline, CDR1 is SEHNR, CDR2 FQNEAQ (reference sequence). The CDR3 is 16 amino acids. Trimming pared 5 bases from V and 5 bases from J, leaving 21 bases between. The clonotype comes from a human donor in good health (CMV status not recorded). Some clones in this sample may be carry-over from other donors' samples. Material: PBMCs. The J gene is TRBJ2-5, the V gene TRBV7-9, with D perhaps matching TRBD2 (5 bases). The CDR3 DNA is TGTGCCAGCAGCCCCCCTCTTCCCCTCGAGGGCGAGACCCAGTACTTC. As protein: CASSPPLPLEGETQYF.